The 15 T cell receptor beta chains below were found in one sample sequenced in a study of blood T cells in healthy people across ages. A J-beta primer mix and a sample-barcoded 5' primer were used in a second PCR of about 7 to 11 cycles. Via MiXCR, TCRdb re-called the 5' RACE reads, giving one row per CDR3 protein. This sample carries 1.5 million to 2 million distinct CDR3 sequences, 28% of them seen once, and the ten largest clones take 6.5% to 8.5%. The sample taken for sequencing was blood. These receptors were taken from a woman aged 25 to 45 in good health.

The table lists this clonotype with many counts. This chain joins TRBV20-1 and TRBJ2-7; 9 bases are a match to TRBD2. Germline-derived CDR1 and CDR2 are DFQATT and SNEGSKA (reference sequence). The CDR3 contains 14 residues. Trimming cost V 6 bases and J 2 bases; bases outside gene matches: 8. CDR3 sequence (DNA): TGCAGTGCAAATCAGCGGGAGGTAGCCTACGAGCAGTACTTC. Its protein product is CSANQREVAYEQYF.

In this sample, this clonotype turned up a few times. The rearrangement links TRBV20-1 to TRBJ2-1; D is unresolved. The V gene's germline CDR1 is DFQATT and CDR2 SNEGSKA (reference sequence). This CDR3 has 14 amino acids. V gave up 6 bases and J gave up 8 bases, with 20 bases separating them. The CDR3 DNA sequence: TGCAGTGCCGCACGGAAGGGAAAAAGCGATGAGCAGTTCTTC. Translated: CSAARKGKSDEQFF.

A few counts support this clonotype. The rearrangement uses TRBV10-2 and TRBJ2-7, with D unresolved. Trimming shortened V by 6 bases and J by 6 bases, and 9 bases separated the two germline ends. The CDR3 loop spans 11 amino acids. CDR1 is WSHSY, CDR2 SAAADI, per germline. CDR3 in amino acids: CASSVDAEQYF. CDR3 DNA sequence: TGCGCCAGCAGCGTGGACGCCGAGCAGTACTTC.

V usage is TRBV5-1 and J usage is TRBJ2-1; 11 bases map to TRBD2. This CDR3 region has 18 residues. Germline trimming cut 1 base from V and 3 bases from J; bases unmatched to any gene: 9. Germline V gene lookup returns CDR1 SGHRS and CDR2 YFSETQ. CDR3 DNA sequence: TGCGCCAGCAGCTTGTTCGGTAGCGGGGGGGAATACTACAATGAGCAGTTCTTC. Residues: CASSLFGSGGEYYNEQFF.

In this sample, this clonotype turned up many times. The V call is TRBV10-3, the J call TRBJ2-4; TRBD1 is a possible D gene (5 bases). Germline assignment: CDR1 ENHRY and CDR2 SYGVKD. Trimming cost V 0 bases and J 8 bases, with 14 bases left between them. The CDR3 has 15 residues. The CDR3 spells CAISESSRVGDIQYF. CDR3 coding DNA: TGTGCCATCAGTGAGTCGAGCAGGGTCGGTGACATTCAGTACTTC.

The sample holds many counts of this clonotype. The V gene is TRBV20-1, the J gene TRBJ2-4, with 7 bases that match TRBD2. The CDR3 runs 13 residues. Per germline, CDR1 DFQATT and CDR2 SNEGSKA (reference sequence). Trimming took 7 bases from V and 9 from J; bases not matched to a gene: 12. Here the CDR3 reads CSVRPRGEGIQYF. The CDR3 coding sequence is TGCAGTGTTAGGCCCCGGGGGGAGGGCATTCAGTACTTC.

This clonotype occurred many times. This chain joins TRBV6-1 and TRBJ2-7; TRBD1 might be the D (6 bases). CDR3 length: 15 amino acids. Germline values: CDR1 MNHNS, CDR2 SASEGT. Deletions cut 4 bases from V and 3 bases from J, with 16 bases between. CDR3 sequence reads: CASSAYTGQNYEQYF. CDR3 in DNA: TGTGCCAGCAGTGCATACACCGGACAGAACTACGAGCAGTACTTC.

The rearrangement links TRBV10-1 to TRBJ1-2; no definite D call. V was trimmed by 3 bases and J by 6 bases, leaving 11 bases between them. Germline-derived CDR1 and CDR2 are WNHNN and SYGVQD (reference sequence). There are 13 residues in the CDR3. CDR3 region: CASSDETLHGYTF. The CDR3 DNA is TGCGCCAGCAGTGATGAAACCCTGCATGGCTACACCTTC.

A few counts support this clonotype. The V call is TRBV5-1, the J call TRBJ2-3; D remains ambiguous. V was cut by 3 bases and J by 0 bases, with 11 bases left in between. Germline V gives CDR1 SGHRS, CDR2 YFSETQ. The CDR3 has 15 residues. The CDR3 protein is CASSSNGVSTDTQYF. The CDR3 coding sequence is TGCGCCAGCAGCTCAAACGGAGTTAGCACAGATACGCAGTATTTT.

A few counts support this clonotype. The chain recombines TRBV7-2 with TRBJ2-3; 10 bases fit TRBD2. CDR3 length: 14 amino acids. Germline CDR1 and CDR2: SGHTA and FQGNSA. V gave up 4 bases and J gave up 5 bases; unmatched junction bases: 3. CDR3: CASSWASGGDTQYF. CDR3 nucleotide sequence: TGTGCCAGCAGCTGGGCTAGCGGGGGAGATACGCAGTATTTT.

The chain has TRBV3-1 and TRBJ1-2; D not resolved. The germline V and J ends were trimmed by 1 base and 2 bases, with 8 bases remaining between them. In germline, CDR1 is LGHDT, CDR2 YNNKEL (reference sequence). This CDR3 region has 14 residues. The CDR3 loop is CASSQVTQNYGYTF. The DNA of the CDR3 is TGTGCCAGCAGCCAAGTAACCCAGAACTATGGCTACACCTTC.

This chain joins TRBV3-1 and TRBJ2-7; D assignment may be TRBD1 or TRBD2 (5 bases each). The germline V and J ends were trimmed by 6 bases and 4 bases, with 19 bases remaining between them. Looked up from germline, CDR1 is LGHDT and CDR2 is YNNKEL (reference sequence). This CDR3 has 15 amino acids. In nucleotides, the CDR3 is TGTGCCAGCAGGTACCGGGACGGAGGACCATACGAGCAGTACTTC. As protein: CASRYRDGGPYEQYF.

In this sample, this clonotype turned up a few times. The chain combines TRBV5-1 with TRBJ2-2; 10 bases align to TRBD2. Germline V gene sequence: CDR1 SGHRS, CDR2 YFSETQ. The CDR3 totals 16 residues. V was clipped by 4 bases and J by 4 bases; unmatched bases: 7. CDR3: CASSILAGGGTGELFF. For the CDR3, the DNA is TGCGCCAGCAGCATATTAGCGGGAGGTGGCACCGGGGAGCTGTTTTTT.

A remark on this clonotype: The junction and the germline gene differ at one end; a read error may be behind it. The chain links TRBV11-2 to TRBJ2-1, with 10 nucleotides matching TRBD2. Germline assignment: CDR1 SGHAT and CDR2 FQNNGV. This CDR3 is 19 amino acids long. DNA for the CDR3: TGTGCCAGTAGCTTACGGGGCAGCGCAAGGACTAGCGGCTACAATGAGCAGTTCTTC. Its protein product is CASSLRGSARTSGYNEQFF.

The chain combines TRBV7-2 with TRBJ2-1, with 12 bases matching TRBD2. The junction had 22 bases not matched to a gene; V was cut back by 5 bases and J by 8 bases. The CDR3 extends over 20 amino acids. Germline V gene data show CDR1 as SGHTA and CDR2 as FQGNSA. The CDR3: CASSTRGGQTTSGSLHEQFF. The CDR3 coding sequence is TGTGCCAGCAGCACTAGGGGCGGACAAACGACTAGCGGGAGTCTCCATGAGCAGTTCTTC.